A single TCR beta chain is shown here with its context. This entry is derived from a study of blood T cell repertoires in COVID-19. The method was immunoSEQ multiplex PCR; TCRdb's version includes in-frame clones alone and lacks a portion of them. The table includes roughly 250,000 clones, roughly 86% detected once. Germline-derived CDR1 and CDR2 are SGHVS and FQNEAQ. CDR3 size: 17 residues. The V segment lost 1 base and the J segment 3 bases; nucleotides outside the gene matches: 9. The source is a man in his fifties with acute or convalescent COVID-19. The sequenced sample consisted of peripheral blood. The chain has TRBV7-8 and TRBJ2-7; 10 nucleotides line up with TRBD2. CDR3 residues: CASSLVSSGRANYEQYF. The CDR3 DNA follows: TGTGCCAGCAGCTTAGTTTCCAGCGGGAGGGCAAACTACGAGCAGTACTTC.